Following are 24 T cell receptor beta chains from one sample sequenced in a study of cytomegalovirus exposure and HLA in healthy donors. 60 Vbeta and 13 Jbeta primers were used in PCR. Only in-frame clones appear in the TCRdb table, and some are missing; sequencing was by immunoSEQ multiplex PCR. The sample consists of just over 150,000 clones, 80% of them appearing once. Material: PBMCs. The receptors derive from a male donor in good health and CMV-seropositive.

V and J are TRBV9 and TRBJ1-2, with 11 bases lining up with TRBD1. Germline CDR1 is SGDLS and CDR2 is YYNGEE. The CDR3 extends over 15 amino acids. The J segment lost 6 bases and the V segment lost 1 base, leaving 5 bases of the junction unmatched. CDR3 region: CASSVRTGGADGYTF. The CDR3 bases are TGTGCCAGCAGCGTAAGGACAGGGGGCGCGGATGGCTACACCTTC.

The rearrangement links TRBV2 to TRBJ2-1, with D maybe TRBD2 (6 bases). The CDR3 is 13 amino acids. Germline V gene lookup returns CDR1 SNHLY and CDR2 FYNNEI. V shed 3 bases and J shed 7 bases, with 10 bases lying between them. The DNA of the CDR3 is TGTGCCAGCAGTGATAGACTAGTAAATGAGCAGTTCTTC. Protein: CASSDRLVNEQFF.

This clone came up once. As DNA, the CDR3 is TGCGCCAGCAGCCAAGTTCTCAATGAGCAGTTCTTC. Its translation: CASSQVLNEQFF. The gene calls are TRBV4-1 and TRBJ2-1, with no clear D. With 1 base removed from V and 6 bases from J, the gap between germline ends came to 4 bases. The CDR3 is 12 residues long. CDR1 is MGHRA, CDR2 YSYEKL, per germline.

The chain is built from TRBV27 and TRBJ1-5, with 8 nucleotides matching TRBD1. The CDR3 has 15 amino acids. Germline-derived CDR1 and CDR2 are MNHEY and SMNVEV (reference sequence). With V trimmed by 5 bases and J by 4 bases, 7 bases remained unmatched. The CDR3 spells CASSQTGVLNQPQHF. As DNA, the CDR3 is TGTGCCAGCAGTCAGACAGGGGTCTTGAATCAGCCCCAGCATTTT.

The chain has TRBV4-1 and TRBJ2-7; TRBD1 aligns across 9 bases. This CDR3 has 16 amino acids. CDR1 MGHRA and CDR2 YSYEKL come from the germline V gene. Germline trimming cut 3 bases from V and 7 bases from J; bases unmatched to any gene: 13. The CDR3 here is CASSQSPGQGIGEQYF. The CDR3 region has the DNA TGCGCCAGCAGCCAGAGTCCTGGACAGGGGATAGGGGAGCAGTACTTC.

The rearrangement links TRBV6-4 to TRBJ2-7; 11 nucleotides agree with TRBD2. The CDR3 has 16 amino acids. Trimming removed 5 bases from V and 5 bases from J; junction bases left unmatched: 11. Germline CDR1 MRHNA, CDR2 SNTAGT. The CDR3 loop is CASSPISGRARDEQYF. CDR3 coding DNA: TGTGCCAGCAGTCCGATTAGCGGGAGGGCCAGGGACGAGCAGTACTTC.

The J gene is TRBJ2-5, the V gene TRBV28; 11 positions agree with TRBD2. This CDR3 region has 16 residues. Germline assignment: CDR1 MDHEN and CDR2 SYDVKM. V lost 6 bases and J lost 4; bases outside the gene matches: 10. This chain's CDR3 is CASSSSRLAGRETQYF. The CDR3, as DNA: TGTGCCAGCAGCTCCTCCCGACTAGCGGGAAGAGAGACCCAGTACTTC. Drawing the rest from reference TRBV28 and TRBJ2-5, the complete variable domain is DVKVTQSSRYLVKRTGEKVFLECVQDMDHENMFWYRQDPGLGLRLIYFSYDVKMKEKGDIPEGYSVSREKKERFSLILESASTNQTSMYLCASSSSRLAGRETQYFGPGTRLLVL.

The chain couples TRBV4-3 to TRBJ2-7; perhaps TRBD1 as D (6 bases). V shed 3 bases and J shed 3 bases, with 9 bases lying between them. Per the germline V gene, CDR1 is LGHNA and CDR2 is YSLEER. The CDR3 runs to 13 residues. The CDR3 DNA follows: TGCGCCAGCAGCCACCAACAGGGCTACGAGCAGTACTTC. Translation: CASSHQQGYEQYF.

This chain connects TRBV27 to TRBJ2-3; weak D call: TRBD1 (5 bases). Germline CDR1 reads MNHEY; CDR2 reads SMNVEV (reference sequence). This CDR3 comprises 13 residues. Trimming left V 3 bases short and J 1 base short, with 5 bases between. The CDR3 region is CASSLGRTDTQYF. The CDR3 coding sequence is TGTGCCAGCAGTTTGGGGCGCACAGATACGCAGTATTTT.

The J gene is TRBJ2-3, the V gene TRBV19, with 8 bases that match TRBD2. V shed 8 bases and J 4 bases; nucleotides not matched to a gene: 8. Per germline, CDR1 LNHDA and CDR2 SQIVND (reference sequence). CDR3 size: 14 residues. Written as DNA, the CDR3 is TGTGCCAGTCTCGATAGCGGGGCGGCAGATACGCAGTATTTT. Its protein product is CASLDSGAADTQYF.

This clone occurred once. CDR3 nucleotides: TGTGCCAGCAGCTTAGAAGGGGGCAACATTCAGTACTTC. Protein product: CASSLEGGNIQYF. The V and J genes are TRBV7-9 and TRBJ2-4, with 7 bases that match TRBD1. CDR1 SEHNR and CDR2 FQNEAQ come from the germline V gene (reference sequence). V was clipped by 1 base and J by 7 bases; unmatched bases: 1. CDR3 length: 13 residues.

Details on this clone: The junction departs from the called germline gene at one end, perhaps through a read error. V gene TRBV7-9 combines with J gene TRBJ2-1, with TRBD2 identical over 8 bases. The length of the CDR3 is 17 residues. The V gene's germline CDR1 is SEHNR and CDR2 FQNEAQ (reference sequence). The CDR3 nucleotides are TGTTCCAGCAGCTTAAGATCGAGCGGGAGCTCCTACAATGAGCAGTTCTTC. Translating it yields CSSSLRSSGSSYNEQFF.

The chain couples TRBV6-1 to TRBJ2-7; tentatively, D is TRBD1 (6 bases). The CDR3 covers 15 residues. Germline values: CDR1 MNHNS, CDR2 SASEGT. V lost 3 bases to trimming and J lost 2 bases, with 14 bases between them. CDR3: CASSEGRGQAYEQYF. CDR3 bases: TGTGCCAGCAGTGAGGGCAGGGGTCAGGCCTACGAGCAGTACTTC.

The chain has TRBV29-1 and TRBJ2-1; D gene uncertain. There are 13 residues in the CDR3. Trimming shortened V by 4 bases and J by 0 bases, and 7 bases separated the two germline ends. Germline V CDR1 and CDR2: SQVTM, ANQGSEA. DNA for the CDR3: TGCAGCGTTGCACCCTACTCCTACAATGAGCAGTTCTTC. Translated, it gives CSVAPYSYNEQFF.

CDR3: CAWSGLSGVGTEAFF. The CDR3 nucleotides are TGTGCCTGGAGTGGCTTGTCAGGGGTCGGCACTGAAGCTTTCTTT. The chain has TRBV30 and TRBJ1-1; TRBD1 is a possible D gene (6 bases). V was pared by 1 base and J by 4 bases, with 16 bases between. There are 15 residues in the CDR3. CDR1 GTSNPN and CDR2 SVGIG come from the germline V gene (reference sequence).

The V call is TRBV7-6, the J call TRBJ1-1, with D perhaps matching TRBD1 (6 bases). From germline, CDR1 is SGHVS and CDR2 FNYEAQ. V dropped 5 bases and J dropped 2 bases, with 15 bases sitting between them. The CDR3 is made up of 15 amino acids. The CDR3 reads CASSPPWGPNTEAFF. In DNA, the CDR3 is TGTGCCAGCAGCCCCCCGTGGGGGCCCAACACTGAAGCTTTCTTT.

The chain links TRBV5-1 to TRBJ2-1; D is possibly TRBD2 (5 bases). V gave up 0 bases and J gave up 9 bases, with 10 bases separating them. The CDR3 has 13 amino acids. Germline assignment: CDR1 SGHRS and CDR2 YFSETQ. The DNA for the CDR3 is TGCGCCAGCAGCTTGGCCTCCGGGATTGAGCAGTTCTTC. Translated, it gives CASSLASGIEQFF.

The chain joins TRBV9 to TRBJ2-7; TRBD2 matches 7 bases. CDR1 and CDR2 from the germline V gene are SGDLS and YYNGEE. After removal of 2 bases from V and 5 bases from J, the junction contained 10 bases not matched to a gene. This CDR3 has 15 amino acids. The CDR3 bases are TGTGCCAGCAGCGTGACTAGCTCTCTTTGGGACGAGCAGTACTTC. It is translated as CASSVTSSLWDEQYF.

The rearrangement links TRBV11-3 to TRBJ1-1, with D possibly matching TRBD1 (6 bases). Looked up from germline, CDR1 is SGHNT and CDR2 is YENEEA. V dropped 7 bases and J dropped 2 bases, with 17 bases sitting between them. The CDR3 extends over 15 amino acids. CDR3 sequence: CASTSLTGSNTEAFF. CDR3 in DNA: TGTGCCAGCACCTCCCTGACAGGTAGTAACACTGAAGCTTTCTTT.

This clone was observed once. The CDR3 is CASRDRGYSNQPQHF. The CDR3 DNA follows: TGTGCCAGCAGGGACAGGGGCTATAGCAATCAGCCCCAGCATTTT. This chain connects TRBV2 to TRBJ1-5, with 9 nucleotides matching TRBD1. V dropped 6 bases and J dropped 0; count of bases not matched to a gene: 3. Germline V gene data show CDR1 as SNHLY and CDR2 as FYNNEI. This CDR3 region has 15 residues.

This clone was picked up a small number of times. The chain has TRBV7-2 and TRBJ1-5, with TRBD1 as a possible D gene (6 bases). The CDR3 spans 13 residues. The ends were cut back, 4 bases at V and 7 bases at J, with 11 bases in the middle. CDR1 and CDR2 (germline): SGHTA, FQGNSA. The CDR3 nucleotides read TGTGCCAGCAGCTCGAACAGGGAGCAGCCCCAGCATTTT. Encoded protein: CASSSNREQPQHF.

The V call is TRBV7-8, the J call TRBJ2-7; a possible D gene is TRBD1 (5 bases). The V end lost 2 bases, the J end lost 3 bases, and 11 bases lay between the germline ends. CDR3 length: 14 amino acids. Germline V gene data show CDR1 as SGHVS and CDR2 as FQNEAQ. Here the CDR3 reads CASSLTFGHYEQYF. The CDR3 DNA sequence: TGTGCCAGCAGCTTAACGTTCGGACACTACGAGCAGTACTTC.

J is TRBJ2-5 and V is TRBV7-6, with TRBD2 matching 12 bases. The CDR3 runs to 14 residues. Germline trimming cut 8 bases from V and 5 bases from J; bases unmatched to any gene: 6. The germline V gene has CDR1 SGHVS and CDR2 FNYEAQ. The CDR3, as DNA: TGTGCCAGCCATCGACTAGCGGGAGCGGAGACCCAGTACTTC. It translates to CASHRLAGAETQYF. The whole variable domain, remainder taken from reference TRBV7-6 and TRBJ2-5, is GAGVSQSPRYKVTKRGQDVALRCDPISGHVSLYWYRQALGQGPEFLTYFNYEAQQDKSGLPNDRFSAERPEGSISTLTIQRTEQRDSAMYRCASHRLAGAETQYFGPGTRLLVL.

Only a few counts were recorded for this clone. The rearrangement uses TRBV7-2 and TRBJ1-5; maybe TRBD1 (5 bases). The germline gives CDR1 SGHTA, CDR2 FQGNSA. The CDR3 totals 14 residues. Trimming cost V 5 bases and J 8 bases, with 16 bases left between them. CDR3 DNA: TGTGCCAGCAGCAAAACGGGACTCCGAGAGCCCCAGCATTTT. Residues: CASSKTGLREPQHF.